The present TCR beta chain was sequenced within a study of identical twins. General study findings and limits: For monozygotic twins, models underestimated out-of-frame TCR alpha sharing. Insertion counts were lower in abundant cord blood beta clonotypes, a trend that memory repertoires did not show.

Each donor (without exception) was a healthy Caucasian. The CDR3 is 14 amino acids. The V end was cut by 8 bases, the J end by 3 bases, with 14 bases between. Germline V gene lookup returns CDR1 MNHEY and CDR2 SVGEGT. This clonotype showed up just a few times. Its specificity is not known. TCRdb fed the 5' RACE reads into MiXCR, producing one record per CDR3 protein. The sample holds around 450,000 distinct CDR3 sequences; approximately 15% are singletons and the top ten take over 0.5%. The same specimen was also included in a second study, on yellow fever vaccine responses in identical twins. From that report: Twins showed a vaccine T cell response that reportedly seemed partly convergent, partly personalized.

This sequence was found in a woman aged 18-35 years in good health. Sequencing was done on a sample of CD4+ T cells sorted from blood. The chain has TRBV6-2 or TRBV6-3 and TRBJ2-1; D remains unclear. CDR3 in amino acids: CASVDPGLYNEQFF. CDR3 nucleotide sequence: TGTGCCAGCGTTGATCCAGGTCTCTACAATGAGCAGTTCTTC.